Below, one T cell receptor (beta chain) is given with its context. This specimen belongs to a study of blood T cell repertoires in COVID-19. The CDR3 loop spans 13 amino acids. Germline assignment: CDR1 SGDLS and CDR2 YYNGEE. V dropped 0 bases and J dropped 0 bases, with 3 bases sitting between them. Repertoires were generated with immunoSEQ multiplex PCR, while TCRdb's copy carries only in-frame clones and drops some. The sample records tens of thousands of clones, 90% being singletons. The genes are TRBV9 and TRBJ1-1; D gene unclear. This clonotype originated in a man aged 45-60 years with COVID-19, enrolled during active disease. Sequencing was carried out using peripheral blood. For the CDR3, the DNA is TGTGCCAGCAGCGTAGATATGAACACTGAAGCTTTCTTT. This gives the protein CASSVDMNTEAFF.